Each of the 32 T cell receptor beta chains below was sequenced from the same sample in a study of cytomegalovirus exposure and HLA in healthy donors. 13 Jbeta primers and 60 Vbeta primers were used for the PCR. Assay: immunoSEQ multiplex PCR; the TCRdb copy retains only in-frame clones and omits some. Altogether about 55,000 clones are present, roughly 80% being singletons, with the ten largest covering roughly 1.5%. The sequencing input was PBMCs. The source of these receptors is a man aged 30 to 39 in good health and CMV-seronegative.

The rearrangement joins TRBV7-9 to TRBJ1-4; D uncertain. The length of the CDR3 is 14 residues. Trimming removed 1 base from V and 2 bases from J, with 5 bases in between. Germline assignment: CDR1 SEHNR and CDR2 FQNEAQ (reference sequence). The CDR3 loop is CASSLVSTNEKLFF. The CDR3 region has the DNA TGTGCCAGCAGCTTAGTATCCACTAATGAAAAACTGTTTTTT.

The chain has TRBV7-2 and TRBJ2-7; a possible D gene is TRBD1 (5 bases). V was cut by 5 bases and J by 2 bases, with 13 bases left in between. Germline assignment: CDR1 SGHTA and CDR2 FQGNSA. This CDR3 has 14 residues. This chain's CDR3 is CASSTSWGTYEQYF. The DNA for the CDR3 is TGTGCCAGCAGCACCTCATGGGGCACCTACGAGCAGTACTTC.

The chain is built from TRBV7-2 and TRBJ1-2; 7 positions match TRBD1. Germline V gene lookup returns CDR1 SGHTA and CDR2 FQGNSA. The CDR3 runs 19 residues. J was trimmed by 0 bases and V by 0 bases; bases with no gene match: 13. The CDR3 DNA is TGTGCCAGCAGCTTAGCCCCCCGTCCAAGCAGGGGGGCTAACTATGGCTACACCTTC. It encodes CASSLAPRPSRGANYGYTF.

The CDR3 sequence: CATSSQRAGGLSYEQYF. The CDR3 DNA reads TGTGCCACCAGCAGTCAGCGGGCGGGAGGTCTTTCCTACGAGCAGTACTTC. The chain has TRBV15 and TRBJ2-5, with 8 nucleotides matching TRBD2. The J call may be wrong; the DNA end is better matched by TRBJ2-7. The germline CDR1 and CDR2 sequences are LNHNV and YYDKDF (reference sequence). This CDR3 contains 17 residues.

The chain combines TRBV2 with TRBJ1-6; 8 nucleotides match TRBD1. The CDR3 is 15 residues long. V dropped 3 bases and J dropped 5; count of bases not matched to a gene: 3. The V gene's germline CDR1 is SNHLY and CDR2 FYNNEI. The CDR3 sequence: CASSDKQGDNSPLHF. The CDR3 region has the DNA TGTGCCAGCAGTGATAAACAGGGGGATAATTCACCCCTCCACTTT.

This sequence joins TRBV6-1 and TRBJ1-2; D gene uncertain. Trimming stripped 2 bases from V and 1 base from J, with 11 bases between. The CDR3 consists of 15 residues. From germline, CDR1 is MNHNS and CDR2 SASEGT. The CDR3 DNA is TGTGCCAGCAGTGAACCTGGGAGTGGTAACTATGGCTACACCTTC. It specifies CASSEPGSGNYGYTF.

The chain combines TRBV10-3 with TRBJ2-5; 8 bases agree with TRBD1. The CDR3 totals 13 residues. With 7 bases clipped from V and 5 bases from J, the junction kept 6 bases outside the gene matches. CDR1 and CDR2 from the germline V gene are ENHRY and SYGVKD. The CDR3 protein is CAITGGKLETQYF. DNA of the CDR3: TGTGCCATCACAGGGGGCAAGTTGGAGACCCAGTACTTC.

The rearrangement links TRBV14 to TRBJ2-1, with TRBD1 matching 8 bases. The CDR3 runs 15 residues. Germline V lookup: CDR1 SGHDN, CDR2 FVKESK. V shed 0 bases and J 2 bases; nucleotides not matched to a gene: 0. The DNA for the CDR3 is TGTGCCAGCAGCCAAGAGACAGGGGCCTACAATGAGCAGTTCTTC. Encoded protein: CASSQETGAYNEQFF.

The genes are TRBV19 and TRBJ2-1; the match to TRBD2 covers 8 bases. Per the germline V gene, CDR1 is LNHDA and CDR2 is SQIVND (reference sequence). This CDR3 contains 16 residues. The trim removed 5 bases at V and 4 bases at J, leaving 10 bases unmatched. The CDR3 DNA sequence: TGTGCCAGTAGTGATGGACTAGCATTCCGGTACAATGAGCAGTTCTTC. This sequence encodes CASSDGLAFRYNEQFF.

The chain combines TRBV30 with TRBJ1-2; weak D call: TRBD1 (6 bases). The CDR3 is made up of 14 amino acids. Germline V lookup: CDR1 GTSNPN, CDR2 SVGIG (reference sequence). V was pared by 3 bases and J by 8 bases, with 19 bases between. CDR3 sequence (DNA): TGTGCCTGGAGAGGGGAAGGGGGAGCGGTGGGCTACACCTTC. Protein product: CAWRGEGGAVGYTF.

In nucleotides, the CDR3 is TGTGCCAGCAGCCAAGGGGACAGGGTCGGGTACGAGCAGTACTTC. Protein: CASSQGDRVGYEQYF. This chain connects TRBV4-2 to TRBJ2-7, with TRBD1 identical over 9 bases. The length of the CDR3 is 15 residues. From germline, CDR1 is LGHNA and CDR2 YNFKEQ. Trimming cost V 1 base and J 4 bases; bases outside gene matches: 5.

V usage is TRBV18 and J usage is TRBJ2-7, with 8 bases that match TRBD1. The length of the CDR3 is 15 residues. Germline V lookup: CDR1 KGHSH, CDR2 LQKENI. V lost 6 bases to trimming and J lost 3 bases; unmatched junction nucleotides: 10. The CDR3 sequence is CASSRTGQAFYEQYF. Written as DNA, the CDR3 is TGTGCCAGCTCTCGAACGGGACAGGCCTTCTACGAGCAGTACTTC.

In its sample, this clone was seen a few times. The V and J genes are TRBV4-1 and TRBJ1-1, with 7 bases fitting TRBD1. The CDR3 runs to 15 residues. V was clipped by 0 bases and J by 3 bases; unmatched bases: 4. Germline V gene data show CDR1 as MGHRA and CDR2 as YSYEKL. CDR3 nucleotide sequence: TGCGCCAGCAGCCAAGAAGTTACAGGGGACACTGAAGCTTTCTTT. Translating it yields CASSQEVTGDTEAFF.

The genes are TRBV19 and TRBJ2-3, with unresolved D. The CDR3 totals 15 residues. The V and J ends lost 5 bases and 2 bases respectively, with 14 bases between them. Germline CDR1 and CDR2: LNHDA and SQIVND (reference sequence). CDR3 bases: TGTGCCAGTAGTTCCGACGGAGTTAACACAGATACGCAGTATTTT. This codes for CASSSDGVNTDTQYF.

This chain joins TRBV6-5 and TRBJ2-3; 11 bases agree with TRBD2. In germline, CDR1 is MNHEY, CDR2 SVGAGI. V was clipped by 0 bases and J by 5 bases; unmatched bases: 4. The CDR3 sequence is 16 residues long. Written as DNA, the CDR3 is TGTGCCAGCAGTTACTCTAGCGGGAGGGGTGGAGATACGCAGTATTTT. This sequence encodes CASSYSSGRGGDTQYF.

The chain carries TRBV30 and TRBJ2-5, with a tentative D call TRBD1 (5 bases). Trimming left V 3 bases short and J 2 bases short, with 10 bases between. CDR1 GTSNPN and CDR2 SVGIG come from the germline V gene (reference sequence). The CDR3 runs 13 residues. The CDR3 loop is CAWRQGSQETQYF. CDR3 nucleotides: TGTGCCTGGAGGCAGGGTTCACAAGAGACCCAGTACTTC.

The V and J genes are TRBV6-5 and TRBJ1-6; possibly TRBD1 for D (6 bases). Germline CDR1 is MNHEY and CDR2 is SVGAGI. CDR3 length equals 15 residues. V shed 0 bases and J shed 9 bases, with 12 bases lying between them. The CDR3 reads CASSYSTGLGSPLHF. CDR3 nucleotides: TGTGCCAGCAGTTACTCAACAGGGTTAGGTTCACCCCTCCACTTT.

The V gene is TRBV6-5, the J gene TRBJ1-1, with a weak D call TRBD1 (5 bases). V gave up 2 bases and J gave up 3 bases, with 10 bases separating them. Germline CDR1 reads MNHEY; CDR2 reads SVGAGI. The CDR3 is made up of 14 amino acids. CDR3 in amino acids: CASSYNQGYTEAFF. The CDR3 coding sequence is TGTGCCAGCAGTTACAATCAGGGTTACACTGAAGCTTTCTTT.

The genes are TRBV5-1 and TRBJ1-3; perhaps TRBD1 as D (6 bases). Germline V lookup: CDR1 SGHRS, CDR2 YFSETQ. The CDR3 extends over 16 amino acids. V lost 0 bases and J lost 4, with 14 bases in between. The CDR3 sequence: CASSLAVGARGNTIYF. The DNA of the CDR3 is TGCGCCAGCAGCTTGGCCGTGGGGGCGCGCGGAAACACCATATATTTT.

This clone was recorded once. V gene TRBV6-4 combines with J gene TRBJ1-1, with TRBD1 matching over 10 bases. The CDR3 length is 15 residues. CDR1 and CDR2 from the germline V gene are MRHNA and SNTAGT. Unmatched junction bases numbered 3, after V lost 0 bases and J lost 5 bases. DNA of the CDR3: TGTGCCAGCAGTGACTCGACAGGGGGCCGAACTGAAGCTTTCTTT. Translating it yields CASSDSTGGRTEAFF.

A word on this clone: The junction shows a germline mismatch at one end, possibly a read error. The chain recombines TRBV20-1 with TRBJ1-1, with D unclear. Germline-derived CDR1 and CDR2 are DFQATT and SNEGSKA (reference sequence). This CDR3 comprises 11 residues. In DNA, the CDR3 is TGCAGTGCTCTTCTTCTGGGCCAACCCAACTTT. Protein product: CSALLLGQPNF.

The CDR3 region is CASSAQGAGYGYTF. The CDR3 nucleotides read TGTGCCAGCAGTGCACAGGGGGCAGGCTATGGCTACACCTTC. The chain uses TRBV6-5 and TRBJ1-2, with 9 bases matching TRBD1. CDR3 length: 14 residues. The germline CDR1 and CDR2 sequences are MNHEY and SVGAGI. Losses at the gene ends were 5 bases for V and 4 bases for J; bases not matched to a gene: 5.

A few counts support this clone. This sequence joins TRBV2 and TRBJ2-1; 10 nucleotides line up with TRBD2. Germline loops: CDR1 SNHLY, CDR2 FYNNEI. V was clipped by 7 bases and J by 4 bases; unmatched bases: 10. The CDR3 extends over 16 amino acids. CDR3 amino acids: CASKTSGIEIYNEQFF. CDR3 nucleotides: TGTGCCAGCAAAACTAGCGGGATCGAGATTTACAATGAGCAGTTCTTC.

The J gene is TRBJ1-3, the V gene TRBV7-2; D not certain. Germline assignment: CDR1 SGHTA and CDR2 FQGNSA. V was shortened by 3 bases and J by 0 bases, with 9 bases between the two germline ends. The CDR3 loop spans 15 amino acids. The CDR3 protein is CASSFSGSSGNTIYF. In DNA, the CDR3 is TGTGCCAGCAGCTTCTCCGGGAGCTCTGGAAACACCATATATTTT. Full variable domain (missing parts from reference TRBV7-2 and TRBJ1-3): GAGVSQSPSNKVTEKGKDVELRCDPISGHTALYWYRQSLGQGLEFLIYFQGNSAPDKSGLPSDRFSAERTGGSVSTLTIQRTQQEDSAVYLCASSFSGSSGNTIYFGEGSWLTVV.

The rearrangement links TRBV4-1 to TRBJ2-3, with D possibly being TRBD1 (5 bases). This CDR3 comprises 15 residues. Trimming took 0 bases from V and 5 from J, leaving 12 bases between them. Per the germline V gene, CDR1 is MGHRA and CDR2 is YSYEKL. The CDR3 protein is CASSQEDSQGDTQYF. The CDR3 DNA follows: TGCGCCAGCAGCCAAGAAGACAGCCAGGGAGATACGCAGTATTTT.

In this sample, this clone turned up a few times. The chain recombines TRBV6-1 with TRBJ2-2, with 7 nucleotides matching TRBD1. There are 15 residues in the CDR3. The V gene end was trimmed by 6 bases and the J gene end by 0 bases; junction bases not matched to a gene: 4. Germline-derived CDR1 and CDR2 are MNHNS and SASEGT. The CDR3 DNA reads as TGTGCCAGCAGAGGACAGGTGACGAACACCGGGGAGCTGTTTTTT. Translated: CASRGQVTNTGELFF.

This clone has more than one count but fewer than ten. The V and J genes are TRBV29-1 and TRBJ2-1, with D possibly matching TRBD2 (7 bases). Trimming left V 1 base short and J 0 bases short, with 16 bases between. This CDR3 is built from 17 residues. Looked up from germline, CDR1 is SQVTM and CDR2 is ANQGSEA. The CDR3 DNA reads TGCAGCGTTGAAGGGGTTGGGGGGGCGAGCTCCTACAATGAGCAGTTCTTC. It yields the protein CSVEGVGGASSYNEQFF.

This chain connects TRBV6-1 to TRBJ2-3; no reliable D call. The CDR3 consists of 14 residues. Looked up from germline, CDR1 is MNHNS and CDR2 is SASEGT. Between the trimmed V and J ends, which lost 1 base and 1 base, there was a span of 6 bases. The CDR3: CASSEGPGTDTQYF. Written as DNA, the CDR3 is TGTGCCAGCAGTGAAGGTCCAGGCACAGATACGCAGTATTTT.

This chain joins TRBV28 and TRBJ2-1; D is ambiguous. V lost 6 bases, J lost 9 bases, and 12 bases lay in between. There are 12 residues in the CDR3. CDR1 MDHEN and CDR2 SYDVKM come from the germline V gene. The CDR3 DNA sequence: TGTGCCAGCAGACCTCCGCTCGGTGAGCAGTTCTTC. Its translation is CASRPPLGEQFF.

The chain is built from TRBV13 and TRBJ2-7; the match to TRBD1 covers 7 bases. Losses at the gene ends were 0 bases for V and 10 bases for J; bases not matched to a gene: 9. This CDR3 has 14 amino acids. The germline V gene has CDR1 PRHDT and CDR2 FYEKMQ (reference sequence). The CDR3, as DNA: TGTGCCAGCAGCTTAGGGGGGACAGAATGGGGACAGTACTTC. The encoded protein is CASSLGGTEWGQYF.

This clone has only one observation. The V and J genes are TRBV7-2 and TRBJ2-1; D might be TRBD2 (6 bases). The CDR3 is 15 residues long. The V end was cut by 5 bases, the J end by 6 bases, with 17 bases between. The germline gives CDR1 SGHTA, CDR2 FQGNSA. The CDR3 loop reads CASSLNRPSANEQFF. For the CDR3, the DNA is TGTGCCAGCAGCCTCAATAGGCCTAGCGCCAATGAGCAGTTCTTC.

This sequence joins TRBV6-6 and TRBJ1-6; 9 nucleotides align to TRBD1. Germline V gene lookup returns CDR1 MNHNY and CDR2 SVGAGI (reference sequence). The V and J ends lost 7 bases and 7 bases, in that order; junction bases with no gene match: 8. This CDR3 comprises 15 residues. The CDR3 is CASTRPGQGNSPLHF. In DNA form, the CDR3 reads TGTGCCAGCACCCGGCCGGGACAGGGAAATTCACCCCTCCACTTT.